The next 31 T cell receptor beta chains were all read from a single sample in a study of cytomegalovirus exposure and HLA in healthy donors. 60 Vbeta and 13 Jbeta primers were used in PCR. Assay: immunoSEQ multiplex PCR; the TCRdb copy retains only in-frame clones and omits some. The profile shows about 59,000 clones, about 80% of them singletons. The source material was PBMCs. Every receptor here comes from a woman between 40 and 50 years old in good health and CMV-seronegative.

This clone has more than one count but fewer than ten. This chain links TRBV30 with TRBJ2-1; no clear D gene. The CDR3 is 12 amino acids. The V end lost 4 bases, the J end lost 9 bases, and 13 bases lay between the germline ends. Germline V gives CDR1 GTSNPN, CDR2 SVGIG (reference sequence). The CDR3 spells CAWISPVGEQFF. The DNA for the CDR3 is TGTGCCTGGATCTCCCCCGTCGGTGAGCAGTTCTTC.

In this sample, this clone turned up a few times. V usage is TRBV15 and J usage is TRBJ2-3; the match to TRBD2 covers 13 bases. Per the germline V gene, CDR1 is LNHNV and CDR2 is YYDKDF (reference sequence). Germline trimming cut 6 bases from V and 3 bases from J; bases unmatched to any gene: 3. The CDR3 consists of 15 residues. The CDR3, as DNA: TGTGCCACCAGGCTGGGACTAGCGGGGACAGATACGCAGTATTTT. This sequence encodes CATRLGLAGTDTQYF.

This clone was found once. This chain links TRBV19 with TRBJ2-1; tentative D call: TRBD2 (5 bases). The CDR3 contains 17 residues. Trimming took off 4 bases at V and 4 bases at J, with 20 bases between the two ends. CDR1 and CDR2 from the germline V gene are LNHDA and SQIVND (reference sequence). DNA of the CDR3: TGTGCCAGTAGTACGCCCCTTTGGGAGACTCCTTACAATGAGCAGTTCTTC. Translating gives CASSTPLWETPYNEQFF.

This clone was recorded once. V and J are TRBV7-2 and TRBJ1-2; tentative D call: TRBD1 (5 bases). Per germline, CDR1 SGHTA and CDR2 FQGNSA. The V end lost 0 bases, the J end lost 4 bases, and 18 bases lay between the germline ends. CDR3 length equals 17 residues. The CDR3 here is CASSLAQYQGLIYGYTF. The CDR3 DNA is TGTGCCAGCAGCTTAGCGCAGTATCAGGGACTGATCTATGGCTACACCTTC.

The chain uses TRBV4-2 and TRBJ2-7; TRBD2 agrees at 12 bases. With 1 base clipped from V and 5 bases from J, the junction kept 6 bases outside the gene matches. Germline lookup yields CDR1 LGHNA and CDR2 YNFKEQ. This CDR3 contains 16 residues. The CDR3 here is CASSQAGTSGSHEQYF. The CDR3 coding sequence is TGTGCCAGCAGCCAAGCCGGGACTAGCGGGTCCCACGAGCAGTACTTC.

Only a few counts were recorded for this clone. This rearrangement joins TRBV18 to TRBJ2-7; the match to TRBD1 covers 8 bases. The germline CDR1 and CDR2 sequences are KGHSH and LQKENI. The CDR3 spans 15 residues. Trimming removed 3 bases from V and 3 bases from J; junction bases left unmatched: 7. The chain's CDR3 is CASSPNGQGGYEQYF. The CDR3 DNA is TGTGCCAGCTCACCTAACGGACAGGGAGGCTACGAGCAGTACTTC.

V is TRBV5-6 and J is TRBJ1-1, with a weak D call TRBD1 (5 bases). CDR1 SGHDT and CDR2 YYEEEE come from the germline V gene. Between the trimmed V and J ends, which lost 0 bases and 4 bases, there was a span of 10 bases. CDR3 length: 14 residues. CDR3 region: CASSLGPGGTEAFF. Written as DNA, the CDR3 is TGTGCCAGCAGCTTGGGTCCGGGGGGCACTGAAGCTTTCTTT.

The chain links TRBV2 to TRBJ2-1; the match to TRBD1 covers 7 bases. J gave up 0 bases and V 6 bases, and 5 bases lay outside the gene matches. This CDR3 is built from 15 residues. Germline CDR1 reads SNHLY; CDR2 reads FYNNEI. CDR3 sequence reads: CASRVQGTSYNEQFF. The CDR3 DNA reads TGTGCCAGCAGGGTACAGGGGACCTCCTACAATGAGCAGTTCTTC.

V usage is TRBV6-1 and J usage is TRBJ1-2; 8 nucleotides agree with TRBD1. The CDR3 has 14 residues. Germline CDR1 MNHNS, CDR2 SASEGT. J gave up 2 bases and V 6 bases, and 5 bases lay outside the gene matches. The CDR3 sequence: CASRRGQENYGYTF. Here the CDR3 DNA reads TGTGCCAGCAGAAGGGGACAGGAGAACTATGGCTACACCTTC.

This chain connects TRBV7-2 to TRBJ1-2; 7 positions agree with TRBD1. With V trimmed by 3 bases and J by 2 bases, 9 bases remained unmatched. The CDR3 spans 16 residues. Germline loops: CDR1 SGHTA, CDR2 FQGNSA. As DNA, the CDR3 is TGTGCCAGCAGCTTTAACGGACCGGGACAGAACTATGGCTACACCTTC. It translates to CASSFNGPGQNYGYTF. Drawing the rest from reference TRBV7-2 and TRBJ1-2, the complete variable domain is GAGVSQSPSNKVTEKGKDVELRCDPISGHTALYWYRQSLGQGLEFLIYFQGNSAPDKSGLPSDRFSAERTGGSVSTLTIQRTQQEDSAVYLCASSFNGPGQNYGYTFGSGTRLTVV.

The table lists this clone with a few counts. The chain is built from TRBV6-1 and TRBJ1-4; maybe TRBD1 (5 bases). The CDR3 covers 14 residues. Deletions cut 3 bases from V and 5 bases from J, with 10 bases between. CDR1 and CDR2 from the germline V gene are MNHNS and SASEGT. The CDR3 protein is CASSDNRLNEKLFF. The CDR3 DNA reads as TGTGCCAGCAGTGACAACAGGCTCAATGAAAAACTGTTTTTT.

The chain is built from TRBV6-5 and TRBJ2-7; 7 bases line up with TRBD1. Germline CDR1 is MNHEY and CDR2 is SVGAGI. The CDR3 extends over 15 amino acids. After removal of 0 bases from V and 4 bases from J, the junction contained 6 bases not matched to a gene. CDR3 residues: CASSYSRGGMYEQYF. The CDR3 coding sequence is TGTGCCAGCAGTTACTCGAGAGGGGGCATGTACGAGCAGTACTTC.

V gene TRBV11-1 combines with J gene TRBJ1-1; D might be TRBD1 (6 bases). The CDR3 spans 14 residues. CDR1 is SGHAT, CDR2 FQDESV, per germline (reference sequence). Trimming left V 5 bases short and J 6 bases short, with 16 bases between. CDR3: CASSDRQASSEAFF. CDR3 DNA: TGTGCCAGCAGCGATCGACAGGCCTCCTCTGAAGCTTTCTTT.

The rearrangement uses TRBV13 and TRBJ2-5, with D maybe TRBD2 (5 bases). V lost 5 bases and J lost 2, with 15 bases in between. The CDR3 sequence is 15 residues long. From germline, CDR1 is PRHDT and CDR2 FYEKMQ (reference sequence). Here the CDR3 DNA reads TGTGCCAGCAGCCCTCCGGGGTCGGGGCAAGAGACCCAGTACTTC. Encoded protein: CASSPPGSGQETQYF.

The rearrangement links TRBV29-1 to TRBJ2-3, with 11 bases identical to TRBD2. The CDR3 sequence is 15 residues long. The ends lost 7 bases at V and 2 bases at J; junction bases unmatched: 8. The germline CDR1 and CDR2 sequences are SQVTM and ANQGSEA. CDR3 bases: TGCAGCGCCGTAGCGGGAGGGCCCATCACAGATACGCAGTATTTT. The encoded protein is CSAVAGGPITDTQYF.

The rearrangement joins TRBV7-9 to TRBJ2-1, with D perhaps matching TRBD2 (5 bases). V lost 5 bases and J 0 bases, leaving 11 bases between the germline ends. CDR3 length equals 15 residues. Germline V gene lookup returns CDR1 SEHNR and CDR2 FQNEAQ (reference sequence). The CDR3 sequence: CASSLDSSSYNEQFF. The DNA for the CDR3 is TGTGCCAGCAGCCTGGACTCGAGCTCCTACAATGAGCAGTTCTTC.

The chain couples TRBV6-5 to TRBJ2-7, with a tentative D call TRBD2 (6 bases). The length of the CDR3 is 14 residues. Trimming cost V 3 bases and J 3 bases, with 12 bases left between them. Looked up from germline, CDR1 is MNHEY and CDR2 is SVGAGI. CDR3 sequence reads: CASSYGGENYEQYF. The CDR3 region has the DNA TGTGCCAGCAGTTATGGCGGGGAAAACTACGAGCAGTACTTC.

The chain uses TRBV30 and TRBJ2-1, with TRBD2 identical over 15 bases. This CDR3 has 17 amino acids. Trimming removed 3 bases from V and 8 bases from J; junction bases left unmatched: 11. Germline V CDR1 and CDR2: GTSNPN, SVGIG (reference sequence). This CDR3 is CAWSPTWTSGRVYEQFF. In nucleotides, the CDR3 is TGTGCCTGGAGCCCGACCTGGACTAGCGGGAGGGTTTATGAGCAGTTCTTC.

The chain links TRBV10-3 to TRBJ1-2; D is possibly TRBD1 (6 bases). Looked up from germline, CDR1 is ENHRY and CDR2 is SYGVKD. CDR3 length equals 13 residues. V lost 10 bases, J lost 8 bases, and 20 bases lay in between. The CDR3 DNA follows: TGTGCCACAGCGTTTGGGGGCATAGAAGGCTACACCTTC. It yields the protein CATAFGGIEGYTF.

The genes are TRBV19 and TRBJ2-6; 10 bases line up with TRBD1. The germline CDR1 and CDR2 sequences are LNHDA and SQIVND (reference sequence). The CDR3 totals 16 residues. With V trimmed by 4 bases and J by 4 bases, 4 bases remained unmatched. The CDR3 protein is CASSKTGGLGANVLTF. As DNA, the CDR3 is TGTGCCAGTAGTAAGACAGGGGGCCTCGGGGCCAACGTCCTGACTTTC.

The chain recombines TRBV27 with TRBJ1-3; 7 nucleotides match TRBD1. Germline V gene lookup returns CDR1 MNHEY and CDR2 SMNVEV (reference sequence). The junction had 7 bases not matched to a gene; V was cut back by 8 bases and J by 3 bases. CDR3 length: 14 amino acids. CDR3 sequence (DNA): TGTGCCAGCCGTACAGGGGCTGGTGGAAACACCATATATTTT. Its translation is CASRTGAGGNTIYF.

CDR3 sequence: CASSLLTGGAGYGYTF. The CDR3 DNA sequence: TGTGCCAGCAGTTTATTGACAGGGGGCGCTGGTTATGGCTACACCTTC. V is TRBV28 and J is TRBJ1-2, with 10 bases aligning to TRBD1. The CDR3 is 16 amino acids. CDR1 is MDHEN, CDR2 SYDVKM, per germline. The V gene end was trimmed by 1 base and the J gene end by 5 bases; junction bases not matched to a gene: 7.

The chain uses TRBV4-3 and TRBJ2-3; 9 bases map to TRBD2. The CDR3 covers 16 residues. V dropped 3 bases and J dropped 2; count of bases not matched to a gene: 6. Germline values: CDR1 LGHNA, CDR2 YSLEER. CDR3 in amino acids: CASSHGGRASTDTQYF. In nucleotides, the CDR3 is TGCGCCAGCAGCCACGGCGGGAGGGCCTCCACAGATACGCAGTATTTT.

This chain links TRBV4-1 with TRBJ2-3; TRBD2 agrees at 8 bases. The CDR3 runs 16 residues. With V trimmed by 3 bases and J by 0 bases, 5 bases remained unmatched. Germline-derived CDR1 and CDR2 are MGHRA and YSYEKL. The CDR3 DNA reads TGCGCCAGCAGCCACCCTACTAGCGGAAGCACAGATACGCAGTATTTT. It yields the protein CASSHPTSGSTDTQYF.

The V gene is TRBV7-2, the J gene TRBJ1-4; TRBD1 agrees at 10 bases. The CDR3 is made up of 17 amino acids. The trim removed 1 base at V and 3 bases at J, leaving 5 bases unmatched. Germline CDR1 reads SGHTA; CDR2 reads FQGNSA. For the CDR3, the DNA is TGTGCCAGCAGCTTAGGGGACAGGGGATTCCCTAATGAAAAACTGTTTTTT. Translation gives CASSLGDRGFPNEKLFF.

This clone was seen once. The chain combines TRBV29-1 with TRBJ2-5; D not resolved. The CDR3 extends over 12 amino acids. CDR1 and CDR2 from the germline V gene are SQVTM and ANQGSEA. V lost 2 bases to trimming and J lost 1 base, with 5 bases between them. In nucleotides, the CDR3 is TGCAGCGTTGAATGGCTCCAAGAGACCCAGTACTTC. This translates into CSVEWLQETQYF.

The genes are TRBV9 and TRBJ1-1; D possibly corresponds to TRBD1 (6 bases). CDR1 and CDR2 (germline): SGDLS, YYNGEE. The CDR3 is made up of 14 amino acids. Trimming left V 3 bases short and J 2 bases short, with 11 bases between. CDR3 residues: CASSGLQGNTEAFF. In nucleotides, the CDR3 is TGTGCCAGCAGCGGCCTACAGGGAAACACTGAAGCTTTCTTT.

This sequence joins TRBV27 and TRBJ1-1; 7 bases are a match to TRBD1. The CDR3 has 14 residues. CDR1 is MNHEY, CDR2 SMNVEV, per germline (reference sequence). The ends lost 5 bases at V and 4 bases at J; junction bases unmatched: 7. CDR3 region: CASSVTGSSTEAFF. The CDR3 region has the DNA TGTGCCAGCAGTGTGACAGGGAGCTCCACTGAAGCTTTCTTT.

V usage is TRBV5-1 and J usage is TRBJ2-5; the match to TRBD2 covers 11 bases. The junction had 10 bases not matched to a gene; V was cut back by 4 bases and J by 5 bases. Germline assignment: CDR1 SGHRS and CDR2 YFSETQ. This CDR3 contains 16 residues. CDR3 bases: TGCGCCAGCAGCACCTTACTAGCGGGAGAAGGCGAGACCCAGTACTTC. Its translation is CASSTLLAGEGETQYF.

The chain uses TRBV5-8 and TRBJ2-1; 10 nucleotides match TRBD2. The germline gives CDR1 SGHTS, CDR2 YDEGEE. With 3 bases clipped from V and 7 bases from J, the junction kept 7 bases outside the gene matches. This CDR3 is built from 15 residues. Written as DNA, the CDR3 is TGTGCCAGCAGCTGGGCGGGACTAGCGCGAAATGAGCAGTTCTTC. It encodes CASSWAGLARNEQFF.

The rearrangement uses TRBV5-6 and TRBJ1-1, with unresolved D. There are 14 residues in the CDR3. Per the germline V gene, CDR1 is SGHDT and CDR2 is YYEEEE. V lost 0 bases to trimming and J lost 4 bases, with 10 bases between them. The CDR3 reads CASSLDLSSTEAFF. CDR3 bases: TGTGCCAGCAGCTTGGATCTATCCTCCACTGAAGCTTTCTTT.